The TCR beta chain described here comes from a study of T cell changes during pregnancy in multiple sclerosis. The CDR3 has 15 amino acids. Per germline, CDR1 SGHNT and CDR2 YENEEA. The V and J ends lost 3 bases and 4 bases, in that order; junction bases with no gene match: 6. The assay was immunoSEQ multiplex PCR, and TCRdb's table has in-frame clones only and misses some. The sample lists fewer than 65,000 clones, more than 75% occurring once. This sample comprised peripheral blood, obtained in the first trimester of pregnancy. This chain connects TRBV11-3 to TRBJ2-3, with TRBD2 matching 8 bases. This TCR derives from a female donor in good health, enrolled as a control in a pregnancy study. DNA for the CDR3: TGTGCCAGCAGCTTTCTCGCGGGAGGTGCAGATACGCAGTATTTT. It translates to CASSFLAGGADTQYF.